These 19 T cell receptor beta chains came from one sample sequenced in a study of T cells in Graves' hyperthyroidism and ophthalmopathy. RNA transcripts served as the template for amplifying TCR beta CDR3 regions. HTBI primers were the set used in a first-round RT-PCR of the TCR CDR3. Via MiXCR, TCRdb re-called the multiplex PCR reads, giving one row per CDR3 protein. The sample carries under 650,000 distinct CDR3 sequences, 15% to 20% recorded once. Material: blood. The receptors here all came from a woman aged 25 to 39 with Graves' hyperthyroidism.

This clonotype was observed at least ten times. The DNA for the CDR3 is TGTGCCAGCATCTCCTCGGGACTAGCGGGAGGGGCCTACGAGCAGTACTTC. As protein: CASISSGLAGGAYEQYF. The V gene is TRBV7-9, the J gene TRBJ2-7; the match to TRBD2 covers 16 bases. Germline V gene sequence: CDR1 SEHNR, CDR2 FQNEAQ (reference sequence). Losses at the gene ends were 7 bases for V and 2 bases for J; bases not matched to a gene: 8. This CDR3 spans 17 amino acids.

The rearrangement links TRBV20-1 to TRBJ2-1, with D possibly being TRBD1 or TRBD2 (6 bases each). Germline V gene lookup returns CDR1 DFQATT and CDR2 SNEGSKA (reference sequence). The CDR3 is made up of 18 amino acids. V was cut by 6 bases and J by 6 bases, with 30 bases left in between. CDR3: CSAELGGRARIASNEQFF. CDR3 DNA sequence: TGCAGTGCCGAGTTGGGGGGCAGGGCTAGGATCGCCTCCAATGAGCAGTTCTTC.

The J gene is TRBJ2-7, the V gene TRBV11-3, with 8 bases matching TRBD1. Per germline, CDR1 SGHNT and CDR2 YENEEA. V lost 5 bases, J lost 0 bases, and 3 bases stayed unmatched. The CDR3 is made up of 14 amino acids. CDR3 DNA: TGTGCCAGCAGCGAAGGGACAGGCTCCTACGAGCAGTACTTC. It specifies CASSEGTGSYEQYF.

This sequence joins TRBV28 and TRBJ2-7; 8 bases align to TRBD1. Germline V gene data show CDR1 as MDHEN and CDR2 as SYDVKM. The CDR3 runs 15 residues. Losses at the gene ends were 7 bases for V and 4 bases for J; bases not matched to a gene: 12. DNA for the CDR3: TGTGCCAGCAATACCCCCGCAGGGGGCGCGTACGAGCAGTACTTC. It translates to CASNTPAGGAYEQYF.

This clonotype was seen many times. This chain joins TRBV12-3 or TRBV12-4 and TRBJ2-5; D perhaps matches TRBD1 (6 bases). The CDR3 runs 13 residues. Between the trimmed V and J ends, which lost 6 bases and 1 base, there was a span of 9 bases. The CDR3 coding sequence is TGTGCCAGCAGCGCGGACAGCCAAGAGACCCAGTACTTC. This codes for CASSADSQETQYF.

This clonotype was observed a few times. The chain carries TRBV7-8 and TRBJ2-7; perhaps TRBD2 as D (6 bases). The CDR3 has 16 amino acids. Per the germline V gene, CDR1 is SGHVS and CDR2 is FQNEAQ. The V and J ends lost 5 bases and 2 bases respectively, with 19 bases between them. CDR3 sequence reads: CASSPRSGGRTYEQYF. The CDR3 nucleotides are TGTGCCAGCAGCCCACGGTCCGGGGGACGAACCTACGAGCAGTACTTC.

The V and J genes are TRBV20-1 and TRBJ2-7, with D possibly being TRBD2 (6 bases). The V gene lost 3 bases and the J gene lost 5 bases, with 20 bases spanning the gap. This CDR3 spans 15 amino acids. The germline CDR1 and CDR2 sequences are DFQATT and SNEGSKA (reference sequence). CDR3: CSASGGNRLWNEQYF. The CDR3 DNA is TGCAGTGCTAGTGGGGGGAACCGGCTCTGGAACGAGCAGTACTTC.

This clonotype has more than one count but fewer than ten. The chain combines TRBV5-5 with TRBJ2-7; no clear D. The CDR3 sequence is 14 residues long. V shed 0 bases and J shed 0 bases, with 7 bases lying between them. CDR1 and CDR2 (germline): SGHKS, YYEKEE (reference sequence). CDR3 sequence (DNA): TGTGCCAGCAGCTTGGAAGGGATCTCCTACGAGCAGTACTTC. This sequence encodes CASSLEGISYEQYF. Full variable domain (rest looked up from reference TRBV5-5 and TRBJ2-7): DAGVTQSPTHLIKTRGQQVTLRCSPISGHKSVSWYQQVLGQGPQFIFQYYEKEERGRGNFPDRFSARQFPNYSSELNVNALLLGDSALYLCASSLEGISYEQYFGPGTRLTVT.

This clonotype has just a few counts. This chain connects TRBV19 to TRBJ1-5; maybe TRBD1 (5 bases). This CDR3 is built from 14 residues. Trimming stripped 5 bases from V and 4 bases from J, with 12 bases between. Germline values: CDR1 LNHDA, CDR2 SQIVND (reference sequence). CDR3 in amino acids: CASSWGSPNQPQHF. CDR3 bases: TGTGCCAGTAGTTGGGGGTCCCCAAATCAGCCCCAGCATTTT.

This clonotype has just a few counts. The chain employs TRBV29-1 and TRBJ1-2, with D possibly being TRBD1 (5 bases). The CDR3 loop spans 11 amino acids. V was shortened by 3 bases and J by 8 bases, with 10 bases between the two germline ends. Germline CDR1 and CDR2: SQVTM and ANQGSEA. The CDR3 sequence: CSVERGGGYTF. In DNA, the CDR3 is TGCAGCGTTGAGAGGGGCGGAGGCTACACCTTC.

The CDR3 DNA reads as TGTGCCAGCAGTGCAACTAGCGGCTCCTACAATGAGCAGTTCTTC. Amino acid sequence: CASSATSGSYNEQFF. V and J are TRBV6-1 and TRBJ2-1; the match to TRBD2 covers 8 bases. The V segment lost 4 bases and the J segment 0 bases; nucleotides outside the gene matches: 2. The CDR3 runs to 15 residues. Germline values: CDR1 MNHNS, CDR2 SASEGT.

The chain is built from TRBV24-1 and TRBJ2-7; TRBD2 is a possible D gene (5 bases). This CDR3 region has 13 residues. V was cut by 9 bases and J by 2 bases, with 13 bases left in between. CDR1 and CDR2 (germline): KGHDR, SFDVKD. As DNA, the CDR3 is TGTGCCACCGGAGGAACGGGTACCTACGAGCAGTACTTC. Translated: CATGGTGTYEQYF.

This clonotype was counted at least ten times. The chain is built from TRBV12-3 or TRBV12-4 and TRBJ2-2; 12 positions agree with TRBD2. This CDR3 has 15 amino acids. J lost 9 bases, V lost 3 bases, and 5 bases had no gene match. Here the CDR3 DNA reads TGTGCCAGCAGTTTCGGACTAGCGGGATCCCGGGAGCTGTTTTTT. Protein: CASSFGLAGSRELFF.

This clonotype was seen more than once but under ten times. V gene TRBV7-9 combines with J gene TRBJ2-3; 11 nucleotides agree with TRBD2. Germline V gene data show CDR1 as SEHNR and CDR2 as FQNEAQ (reference sequence). CDR3 length: 14 amino acids. Trimming at V came to 4 bases and at J to 13 bases, leaving 10 bases not matched to a gene. This chain's CDR3 is CASSYDLLAGGEYF. CDR3 nucleotides: TGTGCCAGCAGCTATGACCTCCTAGCGGGAGGCGAGTATTTT.

There are many counts of this clonotype. The chain uses TRBV6-1 and TRBJ2-1; D may correspond to TRBD1 or TRBD2 (5 bases each). The CDR3 spans 13 residues. CDR1 and CDR2 (germline): MNHNS, SASEGT. Trimming took 7 bases from V and 3 from J, leaving 10 bases between them. CDR3 loop: CASTGTNYNEQFF. CDR3 DNA sequence: TGTGCCAGCACCGGGACCAACTACAATGAGCAGTTCTTC.

The genes are TRBV7-3 and TRBJ1-1; TRBD1 aligns across 7 bases. V dropped 5 bases and J dropped 4; count of bases not matched to a gene: 4. The CDR3 covers 13 residues. CDR1 SGHTA and CDR2 FQGTGA come from the germline V gene. The CDR3 is CASSPTGTTEAFF. CDR3 sequence (DNA): TGTGCCAGCAGCCCGACAGGGACCACTGAAGCTTTCTTT.

This chain connects TRBV19 to TRBJ1-1; D remains unclear. The germline CDR1 and CDR2 sequences are LNHDA and SQIVND (reference sequence). Trimming pared 5 bases from V and 0 bases from J, leaving 10 bases between. The CDR3 loop spans 14 amino acids. The CDR3: CASSPFKLNTEAFF. DNA of the CDR3: TGTGCCAGTAGTCCTTTTAAATTGAACACTGAAGCTTTCTTT.

V and J are TRBV25-1 and TRBJ2-7, with D perhaps TRBD1 (5 bases). Looked up from germline, CDR1 is MGHDK and CDR2 is SYGVNS. Trimming shortened V by 1 base and J by 6 bases, and 13 bases separated the two germline ends. The CDR3 has 14 amino acids. The CDR3 loop reads CASSESGRVGEQYF. CDR3 DNA sequence: TGTGCCAGCAGTGAATCGGGCAGGGTGGGCGAGCAGTACTTC.

This clonotype turned up a few times. This chain links TRBV29-1 with TRBJ2-6; D perhaps matches TRBD1 (6 bases). The CDR3 covers 16 residues. The V end was cut by 7 bases, the J end by 2 bases, with 18 bases between. Germline CDR1 SQVTM, CDR2 ANQGSEA. CDR3 sequence (DNA): TGCAGCGCAGTTCACAGGGATATCCCTGGGGCCAACGTCCTGACTTTC. The encoded protein is CSAVHRDIPGANVLTF.